This entry lists 19 T cell receptor beta chains sequenced from one sample in a study of cytomegalovirus exposure and HLA in healthy donors. The PCR used 60 Vbeta and 13 Jbeta primers. Measured with immunoSEQ multiplex PCR; TCRdb has only the in-frame clones, and not every one. The repertoire holds approximately 120,000 clones, with about four fifths as singletons. Source material: PBMCs. The receptors derive from a man aged 35 to 55 in good health and CMV-seronegative.

This sequence joins TRBV11-2 and TRBJ1-2; 9 bases agree with TRBD1. The V segment lost 5 bases and the J segment 4 bases; nucleotides outside the gene matches: 5. The CDR3 sequence is 14 residues long. Looked up from germline, CDR1 is SGHAT and CDR2 is FQNNGV. The chain's CDR3 is CASSQGTGTYGYTF. CDR3 coding DNA: TGTGCCAGCAGCCAGGGGACAGGGACCTATGGCTACACCTTC.

The genes are TRBV4-3 and TRBJ2-5; D is unclear. The DNA end favors TRBJ2-7, so the J call may be wrong. In germline, CDR1 is LGHNA, CDR2 YSLEER. This CDR3 spans 14 amino acids. The CDR3 DNA follows: TGCGCCAGCAGCCAAGACCGATTCATCTACGAGCAGTACTTC. Protein product: CASSQDRFIYEQYF.

The genes are TRBV9 and TRBJ2-6; 7 nucleotides match TRBD1. CDR1 is SGDLS and CDR2 is YYNGEE in the germline V gene. V gave up 3 bases and J gave up 3 bases; unmatched junction bases: 12. This CDR3 has 18 residues. The CDR3 spells CASSASWTGLFGANVLTF. DNA of the CDR3: TGTGCCAGCAGCGCCTCCTGGACAGGTCTCTTTGGGGCCAACGTCCTGACTTTC.

This clone turned up a few times. The V gene is TRBV9, the J gene TRBJ2-3; no clear D gene. Germline values: CDR1 SGDLS, CDR2 YYNGEE. The CDR3 has 14 residues. Trimming took off 1 base at V and 2 bases at J, with 8 bases between the two ends. The CDR3 here is CASSVSLPTDTQYF. The DNA of the CDR3 is TGTGCCAGCAGCGTATCGCTACCCACAGATACGCAGTATTTT.

This clone was observed a few times. This CDR3 reads CASSVDAGRFTGELFF. In DNA form, the CDR3 reads TGTGCCAGCAGTGTCGACGCAGGGAGGTTTACCGGGGAGCTGTTTTTT. J is TRBJ2-2 and V is TRBV2; D possibly corresponds to TRBD2 (6 bases). The CDR3 totals 16 residues. The V end lost 4 bases, the J end lost 5 bases, and 17 bases lay between the germline ends. Per germline, CDR1 SNHLY and CDR2 FYNNEI.

This chain connects TRBV7-2 to TRBJ1-4, with 11 bases fitting TRBD1. The CDR3 extends over 17 amino acids. The germline V gene has CDR1 SGHTA and CDR2 FQGNSA. J was trimmed by 7 bases and V by 0 bases; bases with no gene match: 7. CDR3 region: CASSLAWTGGGREKLFF. The CDR3 region has the DNA TGTGCCAGCAGCTTAGCCTGGACAGGGGGCGGTCGTGAAAAACTGTTTTTT.

This clone appeared a few times. The chain's CDR3 is CASRRQGAVTEAFF. CDR3 nucleotides: TGTGCCAGCAGGAGGCAGGGGGCTGTCACTGAAGCTTTCTTT. The chain links TRBV27 to TRBJ1-1; 8 nucleotides line up with TRBD1. CDR1 MNHEY and CDR2 SMNVEV come from the germline V gene (reference sequence). The V segment lost 6 bases and the J segment 4 bases; nucleotides outside the gene matches: 7. This CDR3 region has 14 residues.

The chain uses TRBV2 and TRBJ1-2; D is ambiguous. V shed 2 bases and J shed 4 bases, with 8 bases lying between them. There are 13 residues in the CDR3. The germline gives CDR1 SNHLY, CDR2 FYNNEI. This CDR3 reads CASSEQSGYGYTF. The CDR3 nucleotides are TGTGCCAGCAGTGAACAGTCAGGCTATGGCTACACCTTC.

The rearrangement uses TRBV6-4 and TRBJ1-1, with D maybe TRBD1 (5 bases). V dropped 8 bases and J dropped 4 bases, with 20 bases sitting between them. This CDR3 contains 15 residues. Germline loops: CDR1 MRHNA, CDR2 SNTAGT. The CDR3 DNA reads as TGTGCCAGCGTACCTGCTCACACAAGGGGCACTGAAGCTTTCTTT. Protein: CASVPAHTRGTEAFF.

The chain links TRBV4-1 to TRBJ1-2; D gene unclear. Between the trimmed V and J ends, which lost 3 bases and 0 bases, there was a span of 11 bases. There are 15 residues in the CDR3. CDR1 and CDR2 (germline): MGHRA, YSYEKL. Written as DNA, the CDR3 is TGCGCCAGCAGCCAGGCCGCAACTACTAACTATGGCTACACCTTC. Protein sequence: CASSQAATTNYGYTF.

This clone was found a few times. The chain combines TRBV6-1 with TRBJ2-2; no clear D. Germline V gene sequence: CDR1 MNHNS, CDR2 SASEGT. The CDR3 spans 15 residues. V was clipped by 4 bases and J by 6 bases, with 15 bases between them. CDR3 amino acids: CASSALGALPGELFF. In nucleotides, the CDR3 is TGTGCCAGCAGTGCCCTTGGAGCCCTTCCCGGGGAGCTGTTTTTT.

V usage is TRBV7-3 and J usage is TRBJ2-1, with TRBD2 as a possible D gene (6 bases). The CDR3 runs 14 residues. The germline V gene has CDR1 SGHTA and CDR2 FQGTGA. Trimming took off 4 bases at V and 6 bases at J, with 13 bases between the two ends. CDR3 sequence reads: CASSWDSNSNEQFF. The CDR3, as DNA: TGTGCCAGCAGCTGGGACTCCAACTCCAATGAGCAGTTCTTC.

The chain is built from TRBV6-5 and TRBJ1-5, with 7 positions matching TRBD1. V gave up 2 bases and J gave up 2 bases; unmatched junction bases: 3. The CDR3 sequence is 15 residues long. Germline CDR1 is MNHEY and CDR2 is SVGAGI. DNA of the CDR3: TGTGCCAGCAGTTACAGGCAGGGGGGCAATCAGCCCCAGCATTTT. It codes for CASSYRQGGNQPQHF.

The chain couples TRBV19 to TRBJ1-1; D is ambiguous. The CDR3 runs 16 residues. V lost 4 bases to trimming and J lost 4 bases, with 19 bases between them. Germline V lookup: CDR1 LNHDA, CDR2 SQIVND (reference sequence). The CDR3 loop is CASSRPGLGVGTEAFF. CDR3 in DNA: TGTGCCAGTAGTAGGCCCGGACTCGGAGTTGGCACTGAAGCTTTCTTT.

This rearrangement joins TRBV27 to TRBJ1-4, with 10 bases matching TRBD1. The CDR3 contains 15 residues. Germline CDR1 is MNHEY and CDR2 is SMNVEV (reference sequence). Losses at the gene ends were 5 bases for V and 8 bases for J; bases not matched to a gene: 8. DNA for the CDR3: TGTGCCAGCAGTGGGGGGACAGGGGTACAAGAAAAACTGTTTTTT. Residues: CASSGGTGVQEKLFF.

The rearrangement uses TRBV19 and TRBJ1-5, with TRBD1 identical over 8 bases. The CDR3 loop spans 14 amino acids. CDR1 and CDR2 (germline): LNHDA, SQIVND (reference sequence). Trimming cost V 6 bases and J 9 bases; bases outside gene matches: 10. The CDR3 sequence: CASRDRAPEGPQHF. DNA for the CDR3: TGTGCCAGTAGGGACAGGGCTCCCGAGGGGCCCCAGCATTTT.

Only a few counts were recorded for this clone. This chain connects TRBV7-3 to TRBJ1-1; D ambiguous. Deletions cut 5 bases from V and 7 bases from J, with 8 bases between. CDR1 SGHTA and CDR2 FQGTGA come from the germline V gene. The CDR3 consists of 11 residues. The CDR3 sequence: CASSITSEAFF. The DNA for the CDR3 is TGTGCCAGCAGCATTACGAGTGAAGCTTTCTTT.

This clone appeared a few times. This chain links TRBV28 with TRBJ1-1; maybe TRBD1 (5 bases). Trimming took 6 bases from V and 8 from J, leaving 10 bases between them. The CDR3 consists of 11 residues. Germline lookup yields CDR1 MDHEN and CDR2 SYDVKM. In DNA form, the CDR3 reads TGTGCCAGCAGCAGGGAGGAGGAAGCTTTCTTT. This gives the protein CASSREEEAFF.

The rearrangement uses TRBV18 and TRBJ1-6; D is undetermined. The CDR3 contains 15 residues. V was cut by 3 bases and J by 5 bases, with 11 bases left in between. Germline-derived CDR1 and CDR2 are KGHSH and LQKENI. Here the CDR3 reads CASSPQTSDNSPLHF. The CDR3 DNA reads as TGTGCCAGCTCACCTCAGACATCTGATAATTCACCCCTCCACTTT.